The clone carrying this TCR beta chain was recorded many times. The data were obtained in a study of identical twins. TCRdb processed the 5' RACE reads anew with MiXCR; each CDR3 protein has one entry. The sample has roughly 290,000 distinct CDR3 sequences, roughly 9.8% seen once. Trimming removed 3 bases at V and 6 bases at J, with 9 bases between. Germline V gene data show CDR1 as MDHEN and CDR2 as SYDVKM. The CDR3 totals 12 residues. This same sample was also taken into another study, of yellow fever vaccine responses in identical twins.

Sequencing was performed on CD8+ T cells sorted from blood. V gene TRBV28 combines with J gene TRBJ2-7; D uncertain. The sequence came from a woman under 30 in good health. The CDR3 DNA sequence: TGTGCCAGCAGTTTGTTGGGTCCCGAGCAGTACTTC. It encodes CASSLLGPEQYF.